This T cell receptor beta chain was recorded in a study of T cells in Graves' hyperthyroidism and ophthalmopathy. This clonotype was detected many times. No antigen is known for it. The CDR3 is 13 amino acids. Trimming stripped 3 bases from V and 1 base from J, with 7 bases between. Germline V gives CDR1 DFQATT, CDR2 SNEGSKA (reference sequence). Exclusion of patients followed from uncontrolled infection, other autoimmune disease, pregnancy or lactation. Thyroid ultrasound, orbital computed tomography, clinical symptoms, and serum thyroxine and TRAb underpinned diagnoses. TCR beta CDR3 regions were amplified from RNA. In the first-round RT-PCR of the TCR CDR3, the HTBI primer set was used. TCRdb analysed the multiplex PCR reads with MiXCR anew, one entry per CDR3 protein. Among around 370,000 distinct CDR3 sequences listed, roughly 20% were seen once. Points from the study as a whole: Appearing also in blood were most of the thyroid clonotypes expanded above 0.001.

The chain carries TRBV20-1 and TRBJ2-4, with D possibly TRBD2 on 6 matching bases. This receptor was identified in a man younger than 35 with Graves' ophthalmopathy. Sequenced input: blood. DNA for the CDR3: TGCAGTGCTAGTGGGGGGGCCAAAAACATTCAGTACTTC. This encodes CSASGGAKNIQYF.